This TCR beta chain was sequenced in a study of CD8 T cells in Susac syndrome. An input of about 0.45 to 1 ug of RNA was subjected to reverse transcription using random hexamers. One entry per CDR3 protein, called by TCRdb with MiXCR from the immunoSEQ multiplex PCR reads. The sample holds about 130,000 distinct CDR3 sequences, about 94% seen once. The table lists this clonotype with a count of one. V dropped 6 bases and J dropped 6 bases, with 15 bases sitting between them. This CDR3 contains 13 residues. Sequences were obtained from CD4+ T cells from PBMCs. This chain links TRBV12-3 or TRBV12-4 with TRBJ2-7; TRBD2 is a possible D gene (5 bases). This TCR derives from a human donor with multiple sclerosis. The CDR3 spells CASRRGLTLEQYF. The CDR3 region has the DNA TGTGCCAGCAGACGCGGACTCACCCTCGAGCAGTACTTC.